This T cell receptor (beta chain) was captured by sequencing in a study of CD8 T cells in Susac syndrome. Reverse transcription of 0.5 to 1 ug RNA was performed with random hexamers. TCRdb itself ran the immunoSEQ multiplex PCR reads through MiXCR, one entry per CDR3 protein. This table has more than 150,000 distinct CDR3 sequences, about 91% appearing once. Germline-derived CDR1 and CDR2 are LNHDA and SQIVND (reference sequence). The CDR3 length is 14 residues. V was trimmed by 8 bases and J by 4 bases, leaving 15 bases between them. The source is a human donor in good health. The genes are TRBV19 and TRBJ1-5, with D possibly matching TRBD1 (5 bases). The sequenced material came from CD4+ T cells from PBMCs. The CDR3 DNA is TGTGCCAGTGACGGCAGGGTTGGTAATCAGCCCCAGCATTTT. This translates into CASDGRVGNQPQHF.